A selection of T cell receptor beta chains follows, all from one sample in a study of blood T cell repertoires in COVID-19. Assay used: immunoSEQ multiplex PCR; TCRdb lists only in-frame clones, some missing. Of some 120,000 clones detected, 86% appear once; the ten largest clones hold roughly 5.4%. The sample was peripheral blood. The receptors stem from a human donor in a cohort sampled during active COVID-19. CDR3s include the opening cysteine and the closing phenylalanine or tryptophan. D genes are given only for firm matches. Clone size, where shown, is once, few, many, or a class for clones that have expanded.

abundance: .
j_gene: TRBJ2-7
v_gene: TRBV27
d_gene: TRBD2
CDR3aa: CASSSPGLAGNEQYF
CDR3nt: TGTGCTAGCAGTTCCCCGGGGTTAGCGGGAAACGAGCAGTACTTC

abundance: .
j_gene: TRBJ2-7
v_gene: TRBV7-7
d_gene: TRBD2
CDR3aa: CASSLGVAGGRGTDEQYF
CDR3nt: TGTGCTAGCAGCTTAGGGGTAGCGGGAGGGCGCGGAACAGACGAGCAGTACTTC

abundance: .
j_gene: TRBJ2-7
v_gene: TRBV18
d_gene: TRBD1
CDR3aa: CASSPGTGKKEQYF
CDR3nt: TGTGCCAGCTCACCCGGGACAGGGAAGAAGGAGCAGTACTTC

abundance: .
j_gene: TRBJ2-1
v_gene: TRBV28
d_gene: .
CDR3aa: CASSNQGSRIVQQFF
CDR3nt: TGTGCCAGCAGTAACCAGGGGAGTAGGATAGTTCAGCAGTTCTTC

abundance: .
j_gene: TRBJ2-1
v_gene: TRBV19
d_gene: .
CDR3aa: CASSKIDSSYNEQFF
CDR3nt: TGTGCCAGTAGTAAAATCGATAGCTCCTACAATGAGCAGTTCTTC

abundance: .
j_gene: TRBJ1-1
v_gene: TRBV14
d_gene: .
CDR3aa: CASSLGQRGTSAEAFF
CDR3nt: TGTGCCAGCAGCCTCGGACAGCGGGGGACCTCCGCTGAAGCTTTCTTT

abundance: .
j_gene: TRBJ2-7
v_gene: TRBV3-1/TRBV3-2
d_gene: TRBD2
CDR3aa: CASSQEGGGRRYEQYF
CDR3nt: TGTGCCAGCAGCCAAGAGGGCGGCGGGAGACGCTACGAGCAGTACTTC

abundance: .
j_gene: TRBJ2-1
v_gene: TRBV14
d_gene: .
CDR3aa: CASSQLALPWEQFF
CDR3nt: TGTGCCAGCAGCCAGTTAGCTCTCCCTTGGGAGCAGTTCTTC

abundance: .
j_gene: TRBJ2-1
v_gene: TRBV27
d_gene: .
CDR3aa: CASSPFLSYNEQFF
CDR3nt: TGTGCCAGCAGTCCCTTTTTGTCCTACAATGAGCAGTTCTTC

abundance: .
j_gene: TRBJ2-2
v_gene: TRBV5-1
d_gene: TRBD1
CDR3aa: CASSLGGQHTGELFF
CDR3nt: TGCGCCAGCAGCTTGGGGGGACAGCACACCGGGGAGCTGTTTTTT

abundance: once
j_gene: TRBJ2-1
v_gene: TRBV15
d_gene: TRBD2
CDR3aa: CATSRPRSGSREQFF
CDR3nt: TGTGCCACCAGCAGACCACGTAGCGGGAGTCGTGAGCAGTTCTTC

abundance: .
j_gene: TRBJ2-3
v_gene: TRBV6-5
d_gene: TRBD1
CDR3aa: CASRGTGSDTQYF
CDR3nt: TGTGCCAGCAGGGGGACAGGGTCAGATACGCAGTATTTT

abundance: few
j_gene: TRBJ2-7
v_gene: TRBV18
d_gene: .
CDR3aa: CASSPDSYEQYF
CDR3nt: TGTGCCAGCTCACCAGACAGCTACGAGCAGTACTTC

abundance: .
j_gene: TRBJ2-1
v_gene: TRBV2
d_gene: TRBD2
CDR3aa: CASSLVAGSYNEQFF
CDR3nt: TGTGCCAGCAGTCTTGTAGCGGGGTCCTACAATGAGCAGTTCTTC

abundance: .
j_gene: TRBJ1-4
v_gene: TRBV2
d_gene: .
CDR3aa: CASSGKGRVGEKLFF
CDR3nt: TGTGCCAGCAGTGGTAAAGGCAGGGTCGGCGAAAAACTGTTTTTT

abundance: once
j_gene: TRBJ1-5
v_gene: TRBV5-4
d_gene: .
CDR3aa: CASSPTGGQPQHF
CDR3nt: TGTGCCAGCAGCCCGACGGGGGGTCAGCCCCAGCATTTT

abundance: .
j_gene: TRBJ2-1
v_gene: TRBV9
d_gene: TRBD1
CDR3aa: CASSVYARQGEQFF
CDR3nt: TGTGCCAGCAGCGTATATGCCAGACAGGGAGAGCAGTTCTTC

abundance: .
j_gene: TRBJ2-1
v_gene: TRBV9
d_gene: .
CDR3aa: CASSVDYLSGNEQFF
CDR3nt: TGTGCCAGCAGCGTAGACTATCTGAGCGGGAATGAGCAGTTCTTC

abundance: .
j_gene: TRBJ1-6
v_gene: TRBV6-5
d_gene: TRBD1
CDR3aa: CASRPGTGNNSPLHF
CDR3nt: TGTGCCAGCAGACCCGGGACAGGGAACAATTCACCCCTCCACTTT

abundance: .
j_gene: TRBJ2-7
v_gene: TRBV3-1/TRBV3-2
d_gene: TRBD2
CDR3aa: CASSQVGLANPYEQYF
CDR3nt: TGTGCCAGCAGCCAGGTGGGACTAGCGAACCCCTACGAGCAGTACTTC

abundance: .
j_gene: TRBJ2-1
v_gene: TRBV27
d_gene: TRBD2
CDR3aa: CASSSGGRRQFF
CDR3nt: TGTGCCAGCAGTAGCGGGGGGCGTAGGCAGTTCTTC

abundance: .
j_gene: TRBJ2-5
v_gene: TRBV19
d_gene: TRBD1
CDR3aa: CASRSGQGTQYF
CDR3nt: TGTGCCAGTAGATCGGGACAGGGCACCCAGTACTTC

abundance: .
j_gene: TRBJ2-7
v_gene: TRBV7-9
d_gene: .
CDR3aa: CASSPEGRSNEQYF
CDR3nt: TGTGCCAGCAGCCCCGAAGGGAGGAGTAACGAGCAGTACTTC

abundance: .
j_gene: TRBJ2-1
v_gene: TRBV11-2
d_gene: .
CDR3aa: CASSLDLVVGQFF
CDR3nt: TGTGCCAGCAGCTTAGACCTGGTAGTCGGGCAGTTCTTC

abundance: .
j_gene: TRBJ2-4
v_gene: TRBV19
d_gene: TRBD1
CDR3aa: CASTPTGSSRIQYF
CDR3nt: TGTGCCAGTACACCGACAGGGAGCTCTCGCATTCAGTACTTC

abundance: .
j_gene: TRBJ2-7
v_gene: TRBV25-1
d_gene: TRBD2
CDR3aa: CASSESSGRSYEQYF
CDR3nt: TGTGCCAGCAGTGAATCCTCCGGGAGGTCCTACGAGCAGTACTTC